This TCR beta chain was documented in a study of blood T cell repertoires in COVID-19. Study background: Samples representing acute and convalescent COVID-19 were sourced from the United States, Italy and Spain. Nucleic acid was either cDNA or gDNA, and it came from T cells, B-cell-depleted T cells, or PBMCs.

In the authors' workflow: Reference gene primers were amplified, and this amplification served to estimate nucleated cell counts. Only in-frame clones appear in the TCRdb table, and some are missing; sequencing was by immunoSEQ multiplex PCR. That table gives V, J and clone size, and the DNA gave D and trimming. Among some 97,000 clones listed, around four fifths were seen once. Trimming at V came to 7 bases and at J to 1 base, leaving 6 bases not matched to a gene. Germline V lookup: CDR1 ENHRY, CDR2 SYGVKD. This CDR3 comprises 16 residues. Sequenced input: peripheral blood. This TCR was sampled from an older man with active or convalescent COVID-19. J is TRBJ2-2 and V is TRBV10-3; 10 positions agree with TRBD2. The CDR3 DNA reads as TGTGCCATCAACCCCACTAGCGGGAAGAACACCGGGGAGCTGTTTTTT. Encoded protein: CAINPTSGKNTGELFF.